These 26 T cell receptor beta chains were all obtained from the same sample, sequenced in a study of cytomegalovirus exposure and HLA in healthy donors. The PCR used 60 Vbeta and 13 Jbeta primers. Here immunoSEQ multiplex PCR was the method, and the copy in TCRdb shows in-frame clones only, minus some. The sample lists about 61,000 clones, roughly nine tenths occurring once. The sample consisted of PBMCs. The receptors were gathered from a man aged 30 to 39 in good health and CMV-seropositive.

This clone was found once. The V gene is TRBV7-2, the J gene TRBJ2-1; 7 bases are a match to TRBD2. CDR1 is SGHTA and CDR2 is FQGNSA in the germline V gene. The V and J ends lost 5 bases and 8 bases, in that order; junction bases with no gene match: 12. This CDR3 region has 15 residues. CDR3 sequence: CASSPRGGRGDEQFF. The CDR3 region has the DNA TGTGCCAGCAGCCCCCGGGGAGGGAGAGGCGATGAGCAGTTCTTC.

Comment on this clone: Germline is not matched at one junction end, which may reflect a read error. The chain employs TRBV7-7 and TRBJ2-1, with 11 bases identical to TRBD2. The CDR3 has 18 residues. Germline V gene lookup returns CDR1 SSHAT and CDR2 FNYEAQ (reference sequence). The CDR3: CASSLELAGASSYNEQFF. The CDR3 nucleotides read TGTGCTAGCAGCTTAGAACTAGCGGGAGCCAGCTCCTACAATGAGCAGTTCTTC.

The V call is TRBV11-3, the J call TRBJ2-5; D is perhaps TRBD2 (5 bases). Deletions cut 6 bases from V and 11 bases from J, with 22 bases between. The CDR3 has 14 residues. Looked up from germline, CDR1 is SGHNT and CDR2 is YENEEA. CDR3 protein: CASSLLGPGSGQYF. Written as DNA, the CDR3 is TGTGCCAGCAGTCTATTAGGCCCGGGGTCGGGGCAGTACTTC.

V and J are TRBV4-1 and TRBJ2-2; tentative D call: TRBD2 (6 bases). There are 18 residues in the CDR3. Trimming removed 0 bases at V and 1 base at J, with 15 bases between. The germline CDR1 and CDR2 sequences are MGHRA and YSYEKL. The DNA of the CDR3 is TGCGCCAGCAGCCAAGAGCAGTTCCGGCGGGAGAACACCGGGGAGCTGTTTTTT. Translation: CASSQEQFRRENTGELFF.

This chain joins TRBV7-9 and TRBJ2-7; D may be TRBD2 (6 bases). Deletions cut 5 bases from V and 5 bases from J, with 25 bases between. Germline loops: CDR1 SEHNR, CDR2 FQNEAQ (reference sequence). This CDR3 region has 17 residues. CDR3 DNA: TGTGCCAGCAGCAGAAATCCCGGGACTGCCGACCCCCACGAGCAGTACTTC. Residues: CASSRNPGTADPHEQYF.

The table lists this clone with a count of one. This chain connects TRBV28 to TRBJ2-7, with TRBD1 matching over 9 bases. The CDR3 loop spans 14 amino acids. The germline V gene encodes CDR1 MDHEN and CDR2 SYDVKM. Trimming cost V 2 bases and J 2 bases; bases outside gene matches: 1. CDR3 nucleotides: TGTGCCAGCAGTTTAAGGACAGGGGCCTACGAGCAGTACTTC. Translating gives CASSLRTGAYEQYF.

This chain joins TRBV28 and TRBJ2-1; 7 nucleotides line up with TRBD1. The CDR3 sequence is 14 residues long. The V gene end was trimmed by 4 bases and the J gene end by 1 base; junction bases not matched to a gene: 1. In germline, CDR1 is MDHEN, CDR2 SYDVKM. CDR3: CASSYRGSYNEQFF. In nucleotides, the CDR3 is TGTGCCAGCAGTTACAGGGGTTCCTACAATGAGCAGTTCTTC.

The DNA for the CDR3 is TGTGCCAGCAGTGAAGTAGCGGGTGAGCGGCACTACGAGCAGTACTTC. Translation: CASSEVAGERHYEQYF. The gene calls are TRBV6-1 and TRBJ2-7, with 7 nucleotides matching TRBD2. Per the germline V gene, CDR1 is MNHNS and CDR2 is SASEGT. Trimming removed 1 base from V and 3 bases from J; junction bases left unmatched: 9. The length of the CDR3 is 16 residues.

This clone was recorded once. The V and J genes are TRBV11-3 and TRBJ2-1, with TRBD2 matching 9 bases. Germline assignment: CDR1 SGHNT and CDR2 YENEEA. The CDR3 has 14 amino acids. The V and J ends lost 5 bases and 9 bases, in that order; junction bases with no gene match: 8. CDR3 bases: TGTGCCAGCAGCGACCCGGGACTAGCCGCTGAGCAGTTCTTC. This gives the protein CASSDPGLAAEQFF.

This chain joins TRBV7-3 and TRBJ1-1, with D possibly matching TRBD1 (5 bases). CDR3 length equals 14 residues. Germline values: CDR1 SGHTA, CDR2 FQGTGA. Trimming removed 5 bases from V and 5 bases from J, with 15 bases in between. CDR3 residues: CASSLGGLRTEAFF. The CDR3 nucleotides read TGTGCCAGCAGCCTCGGGGGTCTTCGGACTGAAGCTTTCTTT. Variable domain in full (rest from reference TRBV7-3 and TRBJ1-1): GAGVSQTPSNKVTEKGKYVELRCDPISGHTALYWYRQSLGQGPEFLIYFQGTGAADDSGLPNDRFFAVRPEGSVSTLKIQRTERGDSAVYLCASSLGGLRTEAFFGQGTRLTVV.

This chain links TRBV27 with TRBJ2-7, with 7 bases lining up with TRBD1. Germline V lookup: CDR1 MNHEY, CDR2 SMNVEV (reference sequence). V lost 6 bases, J lost 2 bases, and 7 bases stayed unmatched. There are 14 residues in the CDR3. CDR3 DNA: TGTGCCAGCAGCTTCGGACAGGAAACCTACGAGCAGTACTTC. Residues: CASSFGQETYEQYF.

The chain is built from TRBV2 and TRBJ2-7, with 12 bases identical to TRBD1. The germline V gene has CDR1 SNHLY and CDR2 FYNNEI. This CDR3 has 15 amino acids. V was pared by 5 bases and J by 6 bases, with 8 bases of the junction left unmatched. The CDR3 DNA reads TGTGCCAGCAGTTCTATACCGGGACAGGGGGCCGAGCAGTACTTC. It encodes CASSSIPGQGAEQYF. Full variable domain (outside the CDR3, taken from reference TRBV2 and TRBJ2-7): EPEVTQTPSHQVTQMGQEVILRCVPISNHLYFYWYRQILGQKVEFLVSFYNNEISEKSEIFDDQFSVERPDGSNFTLKIRSTKLEDSAMYFCASSSIPGQGAEQYFGPGTRLTVT.

CDR3 region: CASSLVASGFYNEQFF. The CDR3, as DNA: TGTGCCAGCAGTTTAGTGGCTAGCGGATTCTACAATGAGCAGTTCTTC. The rearrangement links TRBV28 to TRBJ2-1; 7 nucleotides line up with TRBD2. This CDR3 is built from 16 residues. V lost 2 bases, J lost 3 bases, and 7 bases stayed unmatched. The germline CDR1 and CDR2 sequences are MDHEN and SYDVKM.

The V and J genes are TRBV4-3 and TRBJ2-3; 10 bases fit TRBD2. Trimming at V came to 2 bases and at J to 4 bases, leaving 12 bases not matched to a gene. The CDR3 length is 18 residues. Germline values: CDR1 LGHNA, CDR2 YSLEER. CDR3 bases: TGCGCCAGCAGCCAATCCCCAGCGGCTAGCGGGAGCCCAGATACGCAGTATTTT. Protein sequence: CASSQSPAASGSPDTQYF.

A word on this clone: A read error may account for a junction end that differs from germline. The chain couples TRBV7-9 to TRBJ2-7; D unclear. Per the germline V gene, CDR1 is SEHNR and CDR2 is FQNEAQ (reference sequence). The CDR3 sequence is 12 residues long. The CDR3 DNA follows: TGTTCCAGCAGCTTAGGAGCCTACGAGCAGTACTTC. This encodes CSSSLGAYEQYF.

The V gene is TRBV7-3, the J gene TRBJ1-3; no clear D. The germline V gene has CDR1 SGHTA and CDR2 FQGTGA. V was clipped by 0 bases and J by 4 bases, with 4 bases between them. CDR3 length: 13 residues. The CDR3: CASSLTLGNTIYF. As DNA, the CDR3 is TGTGCCAGCAGCTTAACTCTGGGAAACACCATATATTTT.

V usage is TRBV30 and J usage is TRBJ2-1; 7 bases match TRBD2. J gave up 10 bases and V 1 base, and 13 bases lay outside the gene matches. CDR1 is GTSNPN, CDR2 SVGIG, per germline (reference sequence). This CDR3 has 15 residues. CDR3 in amino acids: CAWSEGTTQGREQFF. CDR3 coding DNA: TGTGCCTGGAGTGAGGGGACTACCCAGGGAAGGGAGCAGTTCTTC.

The rearrangement uses TRBV7-8 and TRBJ2-1, with D possibly matching TRBD2 (6 bases). The V end was cut by 5 bases, the J end by 4 bases, with 21 bases between. The CDR3 is made up of 17 amino acids. Germline lookup yields CDR1 SGHVS and CDR2 FQNEAQ. The CDR3 DNA follows: TGTGCCAGCAGCCCTCAGGGAGCCGGGACTTATTACAATGAGCAGTTCTTC. It is translated as CASSPQGAGTYYNEQFF. The whole variable domain, remainder taken from reference TRBV7-8 and TRBJ2-1, is GAGVSQSPRYKVAKRGQDVALRCDPISGHVSLFWYQQALGQGPEFLTYFQNEAQLDKSGLPSDRFFAERPEGSVSTLKIQRTQQEDSAVYLCASSPQGAGTYYNEQFFGPGTRLTVL.

The chain has TRBV29-1 and TRBJ1-1; 7 nucleotides line up with TRBD1. V lost 6 bases and J lost 4; bases outside the gene matches: 8. The CDR3 runs 13 residues. Germline V gene lookup returns CDR1 SQVTM and CDR2 ANQGSEA. For the CDR3, the DNA is TGCAGCGTGGGAGACAGGGTCGGCACTGAAGCTTTCTTT. This gives the protein CSVGDRVGTEAFF.

J is TRBJ1-1 and V is TRBV6-6; D is possibly TRBD1 (5 bases). The germline V and J ends were trimmed by 5 bases and 2 bases, with 15 bases remaining between them. The CDR3 extends over 15 amino acids. CDR1 and CDR2 (germline): MNHNY, SVGAGI (reference sequence). As DNA, the CDR3 is TGTGCCAGCAGTCTCTACCAGGGATTTAACACTGAAGCTTTCTTT. It codes for CASSLYQGFNTEAFF.

The J gene is TRBJ2-1, the V gene TRBV18, with D uncertain. The CDR3 has 15 amino acids. Trimming shortened V by 6 bases and J by 4 bases, and 16 bases separated the two germline ends. Germline V lookup: CDR1 KGHSH, CDR2 LQKENI. The CDR3 DNA is TGTGCCAGCTCGTCCGGAGCTTTGGGTTACAATGAGCAGTTCTTC. This sequence encodes CASSSGALGYNEQFF.

The chain couples TRBV7-2 to TRBJ1-2, with D perhaps matching TRBD1 (5 bases). Trimming left V 2 bases short and J 8 bases short, with 9 bases between. Germline V lookup: CDR1 SGHTA, CDR2 FQGNSA. CDR3 length: 12 residues. The CDR3 loop is CASSLLRGGYTF. CDR3 bases: TGTGCCAGCAGCTTACTTAGGGGCGGCTACACCTTC.

The gene calls are TRBV5-4 and TRBJ2-5; D remains ambiguous. V was cut by 0 bases and J by 1 base, with 7 bases left in between. In germline, CDR1 is SGHNT, CDR2 YYREEE (reference sequence). The CDR3 is 14 residues long. The CDR3 sequence is CASSLGAIQETQYF. Written as DNA, the CDR3 is TGTGCCAGCAGCTTGGGGGCAATCCAAGAGACCCAGTACTTC.

This clone was recorded once. The V call is TRBV19, the J call TRBJ1-5; TRBD1 matches 8 bases. V shed 8 bases, J shed 4 bases, and the junction held 10 bases outside the gene matches. The CDR3 sequence is 15 residues long. Germline V gene sequence: CDR1 LNHDA, CDR2 SQIVND (reference sequence). This chain's CDR3 is CASGRGQGGNQPQHF. CDR3 sequence (DNA): TGTGCCAGTGGACGAGGACAGGGAGGGAATCAGCCCCAGCATTTT. Full variable domain (remainder filled in from reference TRBV19 and TRBJ1-5): DGGITQSPKYLFRKEGQNVTLSCEQNLNHDAMYWYRQDPGQGLRLIYYSQIVNDFQKGDIAEGYSVSREKKESFPLTVTSAQKNPTAFYLCASGRGQGGNQPQHFGDGTRLSIL.

V gene TRBV11-3 combines with J gene TRBJ2-1, with TRBD2 as a possible D gene (6 bases). CDR3 length equals 15 residues. With 0 bases removed from V and 3 bases from J, the gap between germline ends came to 9 bases. Germline CDR1 and CDR2: SGHNT and YENEEA. The CDR3 loop reads CASSLERGIYNEQFF. The CDR3 nucleotides are TGTGCCAGCAGCTTAGAGCGGGGAATCTACAATGAGCAGTTCTTC.

The chain carries TRBV11-3 and TRBJ2-7; D may be TRBD1 (6 bases). Germline-derived CDR1 and CDR2 are SGHNT and YENEEA. The CDR3 has 13 amino acids. The V and J ends lost 2 bases and 3 bases respectively, with 8 bases between them. The CDR3 nucleotides are TGTGCCAGCAGCTTAAGCAGGGGCTACGAGCAGTACTTC. It specifies CASSLSRGYEQYF.